A selection of T cell receptor beta chains follows, all from one sample in a study of blood T cell repertoires in COVID-19. Here immunoSEQ multiplex PCR was the method, and the copy in TCRdb shows in-frame clones only, minus some. The sample lists 180,000 or so clones; around 83% were seen once. The sample comprised peripheral blood. The receptors were gathered from a woman older than 75 in a cohort sampled during active or convalescent COVID-19. Each CDR3 is given with its conserved first and last residue. The D gene is left open where the match is weak. A row's size may be missing; if present it is once, few, many or a size class.

>NA|TRBV5-1|TRBJ1-4|NA
CASSLSNSYNEKLFF
TGCGCCAGCAGCTTGAGTAACAGCTATAATGAAAAACTGTTTTTT
>few|TRBV9|TRBJ2-1|TRBD1
CASSVGDRGIEEQFF
TGTGCCAGCAGCGTAGGGGACAGGGGAATTGAGGAGCAGTTCTTC
>NA|TRBV19|TRBJ1-1|NA
CATLFYTEAFF
TGTGCCACCCTTTTTTACACTGAAGCTTTCTTT
>NA|TRBV11-3|TRBJ2-2|TRBD1
CASSPEVRGRIDTGELFF
TGTGCCAGCAGTCCTGAGGTCAGGGGGCGTATCGACACCGGGGAGCTGTTTTTT
>few|TRBV18|TRBJ2-7|NA
CASSAWGDEQYF
TGTGCCAGCTCAGCATGGGGGGACGAGCAGTACTTC
>NA|TRBV6-2/TRBV6-3|TRBJ2-2|TRBD1
CASSYTGQGANTGELFF
TGTGCCAGCAGTTACACTGGACAGGGGGCGAACACCGGGGAGCTGTTTTTT
>NA|TRBV10-2|TRBJ1-1|NA
CASSSGNTEAFF
TGCGCCAGCAGTTCCGGGAACACTGAAGCTTTCTTT
>NA|TRBV27|TRBJ2-3|NA
CASRGSSSWDTQYF
TGTGCCAGCAGGGGCTCAAGCAGCTGGGATACGCAGTATTTT
>NA|TRBV4-3|TRBJ1-2|TRBD1
CASSQDWGTGGYGYTF
TGCGCCAGCAGCCAAGATTGGGGTACAGGGGGCTATGGCTACACCTTC
>NA|TRBV9|TRBJ2-2|NA
CASSVYYGGVNTGELFF
TGTGCCAGCAGCGTATACTATGGCGGGGTGAACACCGGGGAGCTGTTTTTT
>NA|TRBV9|TRBJ2-3|NA
CASSAQAQSTDTQYF
TGTGCCAGCAGCGCCCAGGCCCAAAGCACAGATACGCAGTATTTT
>NA|TRBV5-1|TRBJ2-3|NA
CASSKDRYTDTQYF
TGCGCCAGCAGCAAGGACAGATACACAGATACGCAGTATTTT
>NA|TRBV18|TRBJ1-1|TRBD1
CASSPNRGQDTEAFF
TGTGCCAGCTCACCGAACAGGGGGCAAGACACTGAAGCTTTCTTT
>NA|TRBV7-2|TRBJ2-3|NA
CASSLSITGSLSDTQYF
TGTGCCAGCAGCTTATCGATCACAGGGAGTCTTTCAGATACGCAGTATTTT
>NA|TRBV27|TRBJ2-7|NA
CASSFSDSIYEQYF
TGTGCCAGCAGTTTCTCAGACAGCATATACGAGCAGTACTTC
>NA|TRBV5-5|TRBJ1-2|TRBD1
CASSFGTGSYGYTF
TGTGCCAGCAGCTTTGGGACAGGGTCCTATGGCTACACCTTC
>once|TRBV5-1|TRBJ2-7|TRBD1
CASSPRQGGTYEQYF
TGCGCCAGCAGCCCACGACAGGGTGGCACCTACGAGCAGTACTTC
>NA|TRBV18|TRBJ2-7|NA
CASSEQGSSYEQYF
TGTGCCAGCTCAGAACAGGGAAGCTCCTACGAGCAGTACTTC
>few|TRBV5-1|TRBJ1-3|TRBD1
CASSLAYRGLGNTIYF
TGCGCCAGCAGCTTGGCTTACAGGGGGCTCGGAAACACCATATATTTT
>NA|TRBV27|TRBJ2-7|TRBD1
CASSITGGQYEQYF
TGTGCCAGCAGTATAACAGGGGGCCAGTACGAGCAGTACTTC
>NA|TRBV27|TRBJ2-6|NA
CASSPQKSPRPYSGANVLTF
TGTGCCAGCAGTCCGCAAAAGTCTCCCAGGCCCTACTCTGGGGCCAACGTCCTGACTTTC
>NA|TRBV3-1/TRBV3-2|TRBJ2-1|TRBD2
CASSQDSLAGTYNEQFF
TGTGCCAGCAGCCAAGACTCACTAGCGGGGACCTACAATGAGCAGTTCTTC
>once|TRBV11-2|TRBJ2-1|NA
CASSLDPDNEQFF
TGTGCCAGCAGCTTAGATCCCGACAATGAGCAGTTCTTC
>NA|TRBV24-1|TRBJ2-1|TRBD1
CATSDVAGGNYNEQFF
TGTGCCACCAGTGATGTAGCAGGGGGCAACTACAATGAGCAGTTCTTC